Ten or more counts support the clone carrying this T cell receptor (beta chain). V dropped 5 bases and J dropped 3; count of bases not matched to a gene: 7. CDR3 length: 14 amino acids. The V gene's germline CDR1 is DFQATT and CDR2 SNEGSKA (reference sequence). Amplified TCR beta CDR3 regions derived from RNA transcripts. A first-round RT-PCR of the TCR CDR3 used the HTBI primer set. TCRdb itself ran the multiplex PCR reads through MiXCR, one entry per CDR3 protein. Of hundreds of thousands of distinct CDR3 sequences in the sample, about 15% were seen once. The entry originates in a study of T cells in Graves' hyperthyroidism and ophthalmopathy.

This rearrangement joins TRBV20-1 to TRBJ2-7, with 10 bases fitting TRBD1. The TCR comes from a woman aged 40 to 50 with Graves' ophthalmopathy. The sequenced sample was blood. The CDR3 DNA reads TGCAGTGCTGGTAGGACAGGGGGTGACTACGAGCAGTACTTC. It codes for CSAGRTGGDYEQYF.